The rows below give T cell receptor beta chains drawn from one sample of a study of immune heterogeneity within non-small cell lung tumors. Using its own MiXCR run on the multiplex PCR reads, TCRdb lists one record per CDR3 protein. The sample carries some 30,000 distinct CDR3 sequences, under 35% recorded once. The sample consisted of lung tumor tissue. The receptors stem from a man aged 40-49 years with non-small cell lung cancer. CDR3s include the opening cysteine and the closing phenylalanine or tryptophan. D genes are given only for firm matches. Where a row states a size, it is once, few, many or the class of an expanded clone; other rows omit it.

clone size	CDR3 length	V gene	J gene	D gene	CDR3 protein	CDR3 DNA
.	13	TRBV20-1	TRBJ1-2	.	CSASSGINYGYSF	TGCAGTGCTAGTTCAGGGATTAACTATGGCTACAGCTTC
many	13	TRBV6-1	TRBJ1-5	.	CASVRNSNQPQHF	TGTGCCAGCGTACGAAATAGCAATCAGCCCCAGCATTTT
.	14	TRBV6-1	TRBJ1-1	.	CASSSTPGRTEAFF	TGTGCCAGCAGTTCAACTCCAGGTCGCACTGAAGCTTTCTTT
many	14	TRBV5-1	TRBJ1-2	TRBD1	CASSREQGARGYTF	TGCGCCAGCAGCAGGGAACAGGGGGCGCGTGGCTACACCTTC
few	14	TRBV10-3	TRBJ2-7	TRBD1	CAISEQQGAIEQYF	TGTGCCATCAGTGAGCAACAGGGGGCGATCGAGCAGTACTTC
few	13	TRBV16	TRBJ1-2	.	CASSPRGSYGYTF	TGTGCCAGCAGTCCCCGGGGCAGCTATGGCTACACCTTC
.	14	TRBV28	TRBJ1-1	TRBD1	CASRSVRGQAEAFF	TGTGCCAGCAGGTCAGTCAGGGGGCAAGCTGAAGCTTTCTTT
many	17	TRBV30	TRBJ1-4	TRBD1	CAWSVEDRGYRNEKLFF	TGTGCCTGGAGTGTGGAGGACAGGGGGTACCGTAATGAAAAACTGTTTTTT
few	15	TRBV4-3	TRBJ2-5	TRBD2	CASSQSVAGGETQYF	TGCGCCAGCAGCCAGTCTGTAGCGGGAGGAGAGACCCAGTACTTC
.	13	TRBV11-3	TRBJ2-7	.	CASSLPVTYQQYF	TGTGCCAGCAGCTTACCGGTTACCTACCAGCAGTACTTC
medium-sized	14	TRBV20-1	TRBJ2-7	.	CSARVQGGTYEQYF	TGCAGTGCTAGAGTGCAGGGGGGTACCTACGAGCAGTACTTC
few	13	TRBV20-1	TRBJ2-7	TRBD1	CSAPGQGPYEHYF	TGCAGTGCTCCGGGACAGGGCCCCTACGAGCATTACTTC
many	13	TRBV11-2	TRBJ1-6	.	CASSLNSPTPLHF	TGTGCCAGCAGCTTAAATTCCCCAACACCCCTCCACTTT
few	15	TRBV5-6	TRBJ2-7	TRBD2	CASSFMQTSGREQYF	TGTGCCAGCAGCTTCATGCAGACTAGCGGGAGGGAGCAGTACTTC
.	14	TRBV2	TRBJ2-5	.	CASTHTGRKETQYF	TGTGCCAGCACCCACACAGGGAGGAAAGAGACCCAGTACTTC
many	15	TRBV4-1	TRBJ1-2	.	CASSQDPGAYYGYTF	TGCGCCAGCAGCCAAGACCCAGGGGCATACTATGGCTACACCTTC